This TCR beta chain was profiled in a study of T cells after yellow fever vaccination. It was through 5'RACE template switching that TCR cDNA was made, with a universal primer site and UMIs added. TCRdb reprocessed the 5' RACE reads with MiXCR, giving one entry per CDR3 protein. Here the sample spans 450,000 to 550,000 distinct CDR3 sequences, 15% to 20% being singletons. The V end lost 3 bases, the J end lost 6 bases, and 15 bases lay between the germline ends. The CDR3 covers 14 residues. Germline CDR1 and CDR2: LGHDT and YNNKEL (reference sequence). This clonotype turned up a few times. Its target is not known. Findings and limits, study-wide: Post-booster repertoires again held most primary-vaccination clones (about 95% CD4, roughly 88% CD8). The secondary response was weaker, and its peak arrived faster, on day 5 versus 15.

This clonotype was obtained from a man aged 25-45 years who received the YFV17D yellow fever vaccine. The sequences come from PBMCs, collected 15 days after the yellow fever booster vaccination. V usage is TRBV3-1 and J usage is TRBJ2-7, with D maybe TRBD2 (5 bases). CDR3 nucleotide sequence: TGTGCCAGCAGCCAGGGAGACCTACGAATCGAGCAGTACTTC. Translation: CASSQGDLRIEQYF.